Listed here are 5 T cell receptor beta chains from one sample, sequenced in a study of blood T cell repertoires in COVID-19. The method was immunoSEQ multiplex PCR; TCRdb's version includes in-frame clones alone and lacks a portion of them. The sample yields roughly 250,000 clones, 83% seen once. Material for sequencing was peripheral blood. The receptor source for this set is a human donor in a cohort sampled during active COVID-19.

The chain has TRBV19 and TRBJ2-5; possible D gene TRBD2, 7 bases. Looked up from germline, CDR1 is LNHDA and CDR2 is SQIVND (reference sequence). Trimming removed 3 bases at V and 4 bases at J, with 12 bases between. There are 14 residues in the CDR3. CDR3 in amino acids: CASSIGGRGETQYF. For the CDR3, the DNA is TGTGCCAGTAGTATCGGGGGGCGCGGAGAGACCCAGTACTTC.

V gene TRBV29-1 combines with J gene TRBJ2-1, with D tentatively TRBD1 (5 bases). The germline V gene has CDR1 SQVTM and CDR2 ANQGSEA. V lost 3 bases to trimming and J lost 6 bases, with 12 bases between them. The CDR3 extends over 13 amino acids. CDR3 DNA: TGCAGCGTTGAGGGGCCGCGTGTCAATGAGCAGTTCTTC. Residues: CSVEGPRVNEQFF.

V and J are TRBV19 and TRBJ2-5, with 7 bases that match TRBD1. The germline V gene encodes CDR1 LNHDA and CDR2 SQIVND (reference sequence). The CDR3 spans 14 residues. Germline trimming cut 4 bases from V and 2 bases from J; bases unmatched to any gene: 4. The CDR3 region has the DNA TGTGCCAGTAGTAAACAGGGGACGCAAGAGACCCAGTACTTC. The encoded protein is CASSKQGTQETQYF.

The chain uses TRBV13 and TRBJ1-6; TRBD1 matches 7 bases. The CDR3 extends over 17 amino acids. Unmatched junction bases numbered 16, after V lost 6 bases and J lost 8 bases. CDR1 PRHDT and CDR2 FYEKMQ come from the germline V gene (reference sequence). The CDR3 sequence: CASSSRGVTGDYSPLHF. The CDR3 bases are TGTGCCAGCAGTTCCAGAGGGGTCACAGGGGACTATTCACCCCTCCACTTT.

This clone was recorded a few times. The chain couples TRBV14 to TRBJ2-3; D possibly corresponds to TRBD1 (6 bases). CDR1 and CDR2 from the germline V gene are SGHDN and FVKESK. Trimming left V 5 bases short and J 2 bases short, with 17 bases between. The CDR3 is made up of 16 amino acids. The CDR3 region is CASSTRSTGNTDTQYF. The CDR3 DNA is TGTGCCAGCAGCACCCGCAGTACAGGGAACACAGATACGCAGTATTTT.